This T cell receptor (beta chain) was sequenced for a study of post-analysis software for immune sequencing data. With regard to this clonotype: What it binds is unknown.

General observations from the study: Patients carried a few TRBV segments more frequently than controls did, and TRBV5-6, TRBV5-1 and TRBV20-1 were among them.

There are 14 residues in the CDR3. Trimming took off 5 bases at V and 2 bases at J, with 15 bases between the two ends. Germline V CDR1 and CDR2: DFQATT, SNEGSKA (reference sequence). Unique molecular identifiers were built into the TCR beta cDNA libraries. MiXCR, run by TCRdb on the PCR reads, gives a single entry per CDR3 protein. The sample yields 650,000 to 850,000 distinct CDR3 sequences, roughly 46% seen once. The TCR originated in a girl aged 10 to 17 with multiple sclerosis. The chain carries TRBV20-1 and TRBJ1-2, with a tentative D call TRBD1 (6 bases). Sample: blood. Here the CDR3 reads CSAARQDTNYGYTF. CDR3 nucleotide sequence: TGCAGTGCTGCTCGACAGGATACAAACTATGGCTACACCTTC.